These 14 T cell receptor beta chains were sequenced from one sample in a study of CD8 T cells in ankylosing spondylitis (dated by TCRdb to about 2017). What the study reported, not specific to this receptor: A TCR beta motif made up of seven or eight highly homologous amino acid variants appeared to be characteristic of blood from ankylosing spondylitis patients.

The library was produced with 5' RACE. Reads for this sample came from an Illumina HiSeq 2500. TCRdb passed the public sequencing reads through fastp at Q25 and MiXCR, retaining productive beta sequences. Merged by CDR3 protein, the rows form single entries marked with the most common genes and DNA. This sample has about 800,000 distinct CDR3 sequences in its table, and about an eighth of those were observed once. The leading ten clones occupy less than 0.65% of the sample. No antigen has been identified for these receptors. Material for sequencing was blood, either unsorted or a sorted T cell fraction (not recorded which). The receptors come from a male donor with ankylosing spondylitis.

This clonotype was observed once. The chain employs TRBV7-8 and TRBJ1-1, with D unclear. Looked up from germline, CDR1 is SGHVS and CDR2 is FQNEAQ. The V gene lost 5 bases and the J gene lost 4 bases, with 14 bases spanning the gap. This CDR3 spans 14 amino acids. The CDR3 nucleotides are TGTGCCAGCAGCCCCCTTATGTGGAGCACTGAAGCTTTCTTT. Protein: CASSPLMWSTEAFF.

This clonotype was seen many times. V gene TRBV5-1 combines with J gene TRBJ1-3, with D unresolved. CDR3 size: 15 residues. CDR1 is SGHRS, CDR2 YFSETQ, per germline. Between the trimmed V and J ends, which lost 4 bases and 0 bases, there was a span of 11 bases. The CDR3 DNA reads TGCGCCAGCAGCCCAGACGGGAACTCTGGAAACACCATATATTTT. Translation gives CASSPDGNSGNTIYF.

DNA of the CDR3: TGCGCCAGCAGCTTGGGAACTAGCGGGGACCAAGAGACCCAGTACTTC. It translates to CASSLGTSGDQETQYF. This chain uses TRBV5-1 with TRBJ2-5; TRBD2 matches at 10 bases. Germline loops: CDR1 SGHRS, CDR2 YFSETQ. This CDR3 is built from 16 residues. The V and J ends lost 0 bases and 0 bases, in that order; junction bases with no gene match: 2.

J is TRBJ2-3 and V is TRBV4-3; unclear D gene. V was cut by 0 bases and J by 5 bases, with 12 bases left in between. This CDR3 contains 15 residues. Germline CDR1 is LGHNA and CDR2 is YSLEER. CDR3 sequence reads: CASSQDGTTIDTQYF. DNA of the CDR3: TGCGCCAGCAGCCAAGATGGCACCACTATAGATACGCAGTATTTT.

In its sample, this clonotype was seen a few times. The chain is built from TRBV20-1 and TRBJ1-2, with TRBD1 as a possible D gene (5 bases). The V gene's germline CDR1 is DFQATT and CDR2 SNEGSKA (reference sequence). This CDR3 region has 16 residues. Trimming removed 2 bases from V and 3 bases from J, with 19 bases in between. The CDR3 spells CSARIRGDLLDYGYTF. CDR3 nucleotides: TGCAGTGCTAGAATAAGAGGGGACCTACTGGACTATGGCTACACCTTC.

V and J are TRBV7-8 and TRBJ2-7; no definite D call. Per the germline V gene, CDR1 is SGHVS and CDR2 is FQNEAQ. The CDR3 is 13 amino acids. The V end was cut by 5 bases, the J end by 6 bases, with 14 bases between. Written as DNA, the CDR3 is TGTGCCAGCAGCCCTACTCGAACGTCCGAGCAGTACTTC. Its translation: CASSPTRTSEQYF.

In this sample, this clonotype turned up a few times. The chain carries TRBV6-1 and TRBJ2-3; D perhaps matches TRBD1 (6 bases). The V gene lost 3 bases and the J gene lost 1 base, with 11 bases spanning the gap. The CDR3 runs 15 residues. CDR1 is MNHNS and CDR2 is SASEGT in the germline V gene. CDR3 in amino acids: CASSEQGPGTDTQYF. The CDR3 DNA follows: TGTGCCAGCAGTGAGCAGGGGCCGGGCACAGATACGCAGTATTTT.

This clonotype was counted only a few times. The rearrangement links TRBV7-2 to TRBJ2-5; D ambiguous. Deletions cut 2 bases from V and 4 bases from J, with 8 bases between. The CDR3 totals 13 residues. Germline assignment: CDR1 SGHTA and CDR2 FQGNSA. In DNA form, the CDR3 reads TGTGCCAGCAGCTTAAACCTCAGAGAGACCCAGTACTTC. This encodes CASSLNLRETQYF.

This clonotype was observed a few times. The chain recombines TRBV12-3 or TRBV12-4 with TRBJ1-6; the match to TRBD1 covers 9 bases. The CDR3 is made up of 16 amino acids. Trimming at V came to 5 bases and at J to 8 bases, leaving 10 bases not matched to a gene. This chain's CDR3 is CASSLIPGQGDSPLHF. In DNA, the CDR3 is TGTGCCAGCAGTCTCATACCGGGACAGGGAGATTCACCCCTCCACTTT.

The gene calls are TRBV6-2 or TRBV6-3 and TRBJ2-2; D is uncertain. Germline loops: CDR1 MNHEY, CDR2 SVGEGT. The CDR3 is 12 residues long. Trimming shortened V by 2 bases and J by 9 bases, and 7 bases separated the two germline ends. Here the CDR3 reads CASSYPVRELFF. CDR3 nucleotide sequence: TGTGCCAGCAGTTACCCGGTCAGGGAGCTGTTTTTT.

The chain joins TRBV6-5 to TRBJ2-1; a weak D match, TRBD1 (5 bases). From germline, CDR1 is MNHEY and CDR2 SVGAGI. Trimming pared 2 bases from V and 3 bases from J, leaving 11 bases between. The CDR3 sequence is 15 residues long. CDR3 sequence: CASSYKGPSYNEQFF. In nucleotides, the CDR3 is TGTGCCAGCAGTTACAAGGGGCCCAGCTACAATGAGCAGTTCTTC.

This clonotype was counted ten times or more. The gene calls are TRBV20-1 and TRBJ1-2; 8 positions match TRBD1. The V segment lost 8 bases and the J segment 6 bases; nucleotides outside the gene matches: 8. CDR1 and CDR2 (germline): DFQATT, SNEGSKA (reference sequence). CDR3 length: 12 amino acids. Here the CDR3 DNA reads TGCAGTTCCAACAGGGGGGGGAATGGCTACACCTTC. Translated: CSSNRGGNGYTF.

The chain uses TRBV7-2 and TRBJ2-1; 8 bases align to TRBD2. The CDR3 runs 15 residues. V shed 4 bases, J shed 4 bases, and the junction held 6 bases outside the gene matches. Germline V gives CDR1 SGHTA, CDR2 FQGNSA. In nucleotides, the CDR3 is TGTGCCAGCAGCTCCCGGACTAGCCAGTACAATGAGCAGTTCTTC. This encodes CASSSRTSQYNEQFF.

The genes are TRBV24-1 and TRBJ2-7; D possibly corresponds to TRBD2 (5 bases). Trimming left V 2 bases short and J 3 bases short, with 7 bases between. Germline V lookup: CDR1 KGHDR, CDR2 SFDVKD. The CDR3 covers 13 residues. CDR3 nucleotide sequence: TGTGCCACCAGTGATTCTAGCCGCTACGAGCAGTACTTC. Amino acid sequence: CATSDSSRYEQYF.